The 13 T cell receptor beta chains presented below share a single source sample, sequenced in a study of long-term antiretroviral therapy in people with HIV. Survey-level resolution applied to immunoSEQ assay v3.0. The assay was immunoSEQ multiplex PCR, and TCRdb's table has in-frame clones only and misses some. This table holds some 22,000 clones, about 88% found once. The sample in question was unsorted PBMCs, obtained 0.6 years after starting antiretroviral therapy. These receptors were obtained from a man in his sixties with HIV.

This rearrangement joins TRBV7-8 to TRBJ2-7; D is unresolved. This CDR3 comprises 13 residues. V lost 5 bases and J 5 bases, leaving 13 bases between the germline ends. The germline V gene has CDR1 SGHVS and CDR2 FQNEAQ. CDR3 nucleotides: TGTGCCAGCAGCAAGCCCGAGACGAACGAGCAGTACTTC. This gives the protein CASSKPETNEQYF.

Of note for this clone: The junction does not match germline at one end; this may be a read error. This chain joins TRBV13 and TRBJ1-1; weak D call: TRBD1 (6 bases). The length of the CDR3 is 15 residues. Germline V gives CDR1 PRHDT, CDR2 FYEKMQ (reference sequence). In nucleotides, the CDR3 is TGTGCCAGCAGTTCAAGGGTTCGGGGGGACACTGCAGCTTTCTTT. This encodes CASSSRVRGDTAAFF.

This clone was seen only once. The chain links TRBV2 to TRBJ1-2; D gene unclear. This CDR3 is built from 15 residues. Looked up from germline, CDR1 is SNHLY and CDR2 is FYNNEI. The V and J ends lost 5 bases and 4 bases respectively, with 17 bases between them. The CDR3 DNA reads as TGTGCCAGCAGTACCCTCCGGACCGGGTCCTATGGCTACACCTTC. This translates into CASSTLRTGSYGYTF. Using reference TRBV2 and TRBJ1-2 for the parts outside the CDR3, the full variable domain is EPEVTQTPSHQVTQMGQEVILRCVPISNHLYFYWYRQILGQKVEFLVSFYNNEISEKSEIFDDQFSVERPDGSNFTLKIRSTKLEDSAMYFCASSTLRTGSYGYTFGSGTRLTVV.

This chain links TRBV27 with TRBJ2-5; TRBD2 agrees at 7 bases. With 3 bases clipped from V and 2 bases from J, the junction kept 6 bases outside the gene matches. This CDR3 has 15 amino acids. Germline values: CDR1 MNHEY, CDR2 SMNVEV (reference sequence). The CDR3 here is CASSFTSAFQETQYF. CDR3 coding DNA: TGTGCCAGCAGTTTTACTAGCGCCTTTCAAGAGACCCAGTACTTC.

Here the CDR3 reads CASSYSGRTYEQYF. Here the CDR3 DNA reads TGTGCCAGCAGTTACTCCGGCAGAACCTACGAGCAGTACTTC. V and J are TRBV6-5 and TRBJ2-7; no clear D. Germline V gives CDR1 MNHEY, CDR2 SVGAGI. V lost 0 bases and J 2 bases, leaving 8 bases between the germline ends. The length of the CDR3 is 14 residues.

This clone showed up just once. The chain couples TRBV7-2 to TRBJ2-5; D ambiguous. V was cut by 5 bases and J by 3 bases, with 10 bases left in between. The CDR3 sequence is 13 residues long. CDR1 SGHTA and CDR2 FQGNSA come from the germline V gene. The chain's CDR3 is CASSLPSKETQYF. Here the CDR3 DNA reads TGTGCCAGCAGCCTACCATCCAAAGAGACCCAGTACTTC.

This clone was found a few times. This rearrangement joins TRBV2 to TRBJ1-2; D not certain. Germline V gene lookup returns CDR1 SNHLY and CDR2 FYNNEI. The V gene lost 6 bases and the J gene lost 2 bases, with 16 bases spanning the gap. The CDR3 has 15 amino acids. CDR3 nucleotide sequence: TGTGCCAGCAGGGCGGATGGAACCCCCAACTATGGCTACACCTTC. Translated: CASRADGTPNYGYTF. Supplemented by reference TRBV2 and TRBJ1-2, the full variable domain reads EPEVTQTPSHQVTQMGQEVILRCVPISNHLYFYWYRQILGQKVEFLVSFYNNEISEKSEIFDDQFSVERPDGSNFTLKIRSTKLEDSAMYFCASRADGTPNYGYTFGSGTRLTVV.

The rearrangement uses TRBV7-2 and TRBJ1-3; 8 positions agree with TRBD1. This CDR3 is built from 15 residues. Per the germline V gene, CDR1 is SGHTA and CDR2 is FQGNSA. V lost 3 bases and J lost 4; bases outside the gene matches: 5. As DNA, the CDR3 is TGTGCCAGCAGCTTCCAGGGGGCCGGGGGAAACACCATATATTTT. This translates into CASSFQGAGGNTIYF.

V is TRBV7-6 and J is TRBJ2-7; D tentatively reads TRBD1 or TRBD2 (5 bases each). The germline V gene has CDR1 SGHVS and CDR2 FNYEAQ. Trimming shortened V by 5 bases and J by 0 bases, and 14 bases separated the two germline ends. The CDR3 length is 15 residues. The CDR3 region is CASSTGPRSSYEQYF. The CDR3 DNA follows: TGTGCCAGCAGCACGGGACCCAGGAGCTCCTACGAGCAGTACTTC.

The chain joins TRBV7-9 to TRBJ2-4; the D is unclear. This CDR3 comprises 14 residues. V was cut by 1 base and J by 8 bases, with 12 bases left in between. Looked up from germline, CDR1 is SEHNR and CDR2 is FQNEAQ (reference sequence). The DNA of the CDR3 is TGTGCCAGCAGCTTAGTCGTTGAGTGGGACATTCAGTACTTC. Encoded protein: CASSLVVEWDIQYF.

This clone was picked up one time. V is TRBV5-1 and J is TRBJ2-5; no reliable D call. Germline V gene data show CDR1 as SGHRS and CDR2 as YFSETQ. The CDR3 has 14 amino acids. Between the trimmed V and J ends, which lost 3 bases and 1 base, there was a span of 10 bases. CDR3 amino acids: CASSSRGFQETQYF. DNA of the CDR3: TGCGCCAGCAGCTCCCGCGGCTTCCAAGAGACCCAGTACTTC.

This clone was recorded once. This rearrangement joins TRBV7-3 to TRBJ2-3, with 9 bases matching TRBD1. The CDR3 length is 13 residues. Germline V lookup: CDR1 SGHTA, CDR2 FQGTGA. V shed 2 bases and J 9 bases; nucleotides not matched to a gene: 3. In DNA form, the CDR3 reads TGTGCCAGCAGCTTAGGACAGGGGAGAACGCAGTATTTT. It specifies CASSLGQGRTQYF.

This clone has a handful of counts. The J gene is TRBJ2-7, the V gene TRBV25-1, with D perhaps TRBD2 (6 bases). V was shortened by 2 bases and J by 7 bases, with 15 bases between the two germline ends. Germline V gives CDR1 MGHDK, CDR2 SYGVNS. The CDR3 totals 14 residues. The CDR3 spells CASSESAGFREQYF. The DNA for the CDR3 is TGTGCCAGCAGTGAAAGCGCGGGATTCCGGGAGCAGTACTTC.